This entry concerns a single T cell receptor beta chain. The antigen is not known. The CDR3 sequence is 15 residues long. With 6 bases removed from V and 6 bases from J, the gap between germline ends came to 22 bases. Per the germline V gene, CDR1 is SGHRS and CDR2 is YFSETQ. One to two pinch biopsies were taken from the rectum during colonoscopy. Measured with immunoSEQ multiplex PCR; TCRdb has only the in-frame clones, and not every one. This table holds 15,000 to 20,000 clones, over 70% found once. This specimen comes from a study of pediatric ulcerative colitis. Notes on the study in general: Rectal pinch biopsies may include blood-derived T cells. No controls had the two rectal clonotypes shared by ulcerative colitis patients.

This sequence originates from a boy aged 5-17 years who was a control in a study of pediatric ulcerative colitis. The V and J genes are TRBV5-1 and TRBJ2-7; D is unresolved. Sequencing input: gut tissue. CDR3 residues: CASTASPKVGSEQYF. The DNA for the CDR3 is TGCGCCAGCACGGCCTCCCCTAAGGTGGGTAGCGAGCAGTACTTC.